This TCR beta chain was captured by sequencing in a study of blood T cells in healthy people across ages. Whole-study findings and limits: TCR beta diversity tracked closely with naive T cell percentage. More naive CD4+ cells and higher diversity marked long-lived donors relative to aged donors.

Donors ranged from roughly 6 to 100 years old and were healthy Caucasians in Russia. The CDR3 runs to 13 residues. Trimming took 3 bases from V and 4 from J, leaving 9 bases between them. CDR1 is LGHNA, CDR2 YSLEER, per germline. The second PCR ran about 6 to 12 cycles with a sample-barcoded 5' primer and J-beta primers. TCRdb re-analysed the 5' RACE reads in MiXCR, keeping a single row per CDR3 protein. The repertoire consists of roughly 550,000 distinct CDR3 sequences, with around 24% occurring once and the leading ten covering under 9%. As concerns this clonotype: Its antigen is not known.

This sample also appeared in a second study, on T cells of mothers and their children.

The chain has TRBV4-3 and TRBJ1-2; possibly TRBD1 for D (5 bases). The sample comprised blood. This clonotype was obtained from a boy between 10 and 17 years old in good health. CDR3 residues: CASSQRDGYGYTF. As DNA, the CDR3 is TGCGCCAGCAGCCAGCGGGACGGCTATGGCTACACCTTC.